This is a list of T cell receptor beta chains from one sample in a study of identical twins. MiXCR was run by TCRdb on the 5' RACE reads, yielding one entry per CDR3 protein. Altogether 500,000 to 600,000 distinct CDR3 sequences are present, about 20% being singletons, with the ten largest covering about 0.91%. The same sample was also studied in work on T cells expressing NK-cell markers.

The material sequenced was CD4+ T cells sorted from blood. The receptors shown here come from a woman between 18 and 30 years old in good health. The CDR3 runs from the conserved cysteine through the conserved F or W. D genes are given only for firm matches. Part of the rows lack a size; the others show once, few, many or a class for expanded clones.

TRBJ2-3	15	-	TRBV11-2	-	TGTGCCAGCAGCCCCATTGGGGTTGGCACAGATACGCAGTATTTT	CASSPIGVGTDTQYF
TRBJ1-3	13	-	TRBV5-8	few	TGTGCCAGCAGCGGGCCATCTGGAAACACCATATATTTT	CASSGPSGNTIYF
TRBJ2-3	13	TRBD1	TRBV29-1	-	TGCAGCGTCCTGGCCCAAAACAGGGGCCACCAGTATTTT	CSVLAQNRGHQYF
TRBJ2-3	17	TRBD2	TRBV6-5	few	TGTGCCAGCAGTTACCCGGGACTAGCGGGAAGGGCAGATACGCAGTATTTT	CASSYPGLAGRADTQYF
TRBJ2-7	13	-	TRBV12-3/TRBV12-4	-	TGTGCCAGCACCCCGGGACTCCTCTACGAGCAGTACTTC	CASTPGLLYEQYF
TRBJ2-3	16	-	TRBV20-1	few	TGCAGTGCTAGTAATCCCTTATCGACTAGTTCAGATACGCAGTATTTT	CSASNPLSTSSDTQYF
TRBJ1-6	13	-	TRBV12-5	-	TGTGCTAGTGGTTTGGGCCGGGACTCACCCCTCCACTTT	CASGLGRDSPLHF
TRBJ2-3	14	-	TRBV29-1	few	TGCAGCGTTGAAGGCGGCAGAACAGCAGATACGCAGTATTTT	CSVEGGRTADTQYF
TRBJ2-7	16	TRBD2	TRBV5-6	few	TGTGCCAGCAGCTTGGTCGGACTAGCGGGGGCCTACGAGCAGTACTTC	CASSLVGLAGAYEQYF
TRBJ2-1	14	-	TRBV6-1	few	TGTGCCAGCGCCGGGAGTTACACCAACAATGAGCAGTTCTTC	CASAGSYTNNEQFF
TRBJ1-4	15	-	TRBV5-6	-	TGTGCCAGCAGCTCCGTACTGGGCTTTGAGGAAAAACTGTTTTTT	CASSSVLGFEEKLFF
TRBJ2-3	12	-	TRBV20-1	-	TGCAGTGCTAGCCGACCCTCCGGGGGGCAGTATTTT	CSASRPSGGQYF
TRBJ1-1	16	-	TRBV2	-	TGTGCCAGCACCCCGTCACCCCCGACGGTGAACACTGAAGCTTTCTTT	CASTPSPPTVNTEAFF
TRBJ2-7	12	TRBD1	TRBV30	few	TGTGCCTGGAGGACAGGGATATACGAGCAGTACTTC	CAWRTGIYEQYF
TRBJ2-5	14	TRBD2	TRBV20-1	-	TGCAGTGTTTATAGCGGGAGAAGAGGGGAGACCCAGTACTTC	CSVYSGRRGETQYF
TRBJ2-6	18	-	TRBV11-1	few	TGTGCCAGCAGCTTAGGTCTGGCAGGCTGGTCTGGGGCCAACGTCCTGACTTTC	CASSLGLAGWSGANVLTF
TRBJ1-5	14	-	TRBV4-2	-	TGTGCCAGCAGCCCAGGGCTCCTAAATCAGCCCCAGCATTTT	CASSPGLLNQPQHF
TRBJ2-2	14	-	TRBV12-3/TRBV12-4	many	TGTGCCAGCAGTTTAAGACAGCATAGCGGGGAGCTGTTTTTT	CASSLRQHSGELFF
TRBJ1-1	12	TRBD1	TRBV20-1	many	TGCAGTGCGGATCCAGGGGGCACTGAAGCTTTCTTT	CSADPGGTEAFF
TRBJ1-1	11	-	TRBV20-1	-	TGCAGTGCTAGTACGGGGTCAGCTGCTTTCTTT	CSASTGSAAFF
TRBJ2-3	16	TRBD2	TRBV6-5	-	TGTGCCAGCAGTTACCGGGGGGTAAAGGGCACAGATACGCAGTATTTT	CASSYRGVKGTDTQYF
TRBJ2-1	16	-	TRBV25-1	-	TGTGCCAGCAAATCAGACACCGCGAGCTCCTACAATGAGCAGTTCTTC	CASKSDTASSYNEQFF
TRBJ1-2	14	TRBD1	TRBV6-1	few	TGTGCCAGCAGTCCTGCGGGACAGGGGGCGGGCTACACCTTC	CASSPAGQGAGYTF
TRBJ2-5	13	TRBD1	TRBV18	-	TGTGCCAGCCAACAGGGGCAGCAAGAGACCCAGTACTTC	CASQQGQQETQYF
TRBJ2-3	13	-	TRBV5-1	-	TGCGCCAGCAGCTACGGCTTTGCAGATACGCAGTATTTT	CASSYGFADTQYF
TRBJ2-5	13	-	TRBV20-1	-	TGCAGTGCTAGAGTCCACGGTAAAGAGACCCAGTACTTC	CSARVHGKETQYF
TRBJ2-7	14	-	TRBV2	few	TGTGCCAGCACGGGGAGCAGGGAAGCCTACGAGCAGTACTTC	CASTGSREAYEQYF
TRBJ2-1	16	TRBD2	TRBV5-1	-	TGCGCCAGCAGCTCGGGCCCTAGCGGGAGGACCGATGAGCAGTTCTTC	CASSSGPSGRTDEQFF
TRBJ2-7	15	TRBD1	TRBV27	few	TGTGCCAGCAGTTTATCCGGGACAGGGCCAAGCGAGCAGTACTTC	CASSLSGTGPSEQYF